The present entry profiles one T cell receptor (beta chain) with its context. The antigen is not known. This CDR3 has 15 residues. Germline V CDR1 and CDR2: LNHNV, YYDKDF (reference sequence). The V gene lost 0 bases and the J gene lost 2 bases, with 11 bases spanning the gap. This entry is derived from a study of cytomegalovirus exposure and HLA in healthy donors. The overall study: Clustering assigned over 70% of the approximately 430 genotyped donors to the Caucasian-associated ancestry cluster.

The primer mix had 60 Vbeta and 13 Jbeta primers. TCRdb keeps only in-frame clones here, not all; method: immunoSEQ multiplex PCR. This repertoire shows 200,000 to 300,000 clones, approximately 84% found once; its top ten account for 1.5% to 2.5%. Study-wide findings and caveats: An Asian-associated ancestry cluster reportedly showed fewer N-insertions than the approximately 700-donor mean in a later analysis.

The gene calls are TRBV15 and TRBJ2-7, with a weak D call TRBD2 (6 bases). Sequences were obtained from PBMCs. The sequence was obtained from a woman aged 40 to 50 in good health and CMV-seropositive. The CDR3 reads CATSRDWRGPYEQYF. CDR3 sequence (DNA): TGTGCCACCAGCAGAGATTGGCGGGGACCCTACGAGCAGTACTTC.